One sample yielded the 26 T cell receptor beta chains listed below, sequenced in a study of beta chain features in type 1 diabetes. Points from the study as a whole: Across all four CD4+ subsets, people with type 1 diabetes showed modestly shorter TCRB CDR3s.

Antigen specificity for these receptors is unknown. Expressed TCRB transcripts got sequenced, as all isolated RNA was reverse transcribed. TCRdb keeps only in-frame clones here, not all; method: immunoSEQ multiplex PCR. In the table there are about 170,000 clones, approximately 7.9% of which are singletons. The sequencing sample was made of central memory CD4+ T cells from blood. These receptor sequences come from a man between 18 and 29 years old with type 1 diabetes.

This clone turned up a few times. The chain couples TRBV10-1 to TRBJ2-1; 10 positions match TRBD1. Trimming at V came to 5 bases and at J to 8 bases, leaving 6 bases not matched to a gene. The CDR3 length is 14 residues. Looked up from germline, CDR1 is WNHNN and CDR2 is SYGVQD (reference sequence). CDR3 in DNA: TGCGCCAGCAGTCCCGGACAGGGGGTTGATGAGCAGTTCTTC. The encoded protein is CASSPGQGVDEQFF.

This clone appeared a few times. The chain joins TRBV5-4 to TRBJ1-2, with 12 bases fitting TRBD1. Germline values: CDR1 SGHNT, CDR2 YYREEE (reference sequence). J was trimmed by 2 bases and V by 3 bases; bases with no gene match: 5. The CDR3 contains 16 residues. The CDR3 coding sequence is TGTGCCAGCAGCTGGGACAGGGGGCATTCAAACTATGGCTACACCTTC. Amino acid sequence: CASSWDRGHSNYGYTF.

This clone has just a few counts. The sample contains more than one DNA sequence encoding this CDR3. V and J are TRBV9 and TRBJ2-7; a weak D match, TRBD1 (6 bases). V was cut by 0 bases and J by 0 bases, with 10 bases left in between. There are 15 residues in the CDR3. Germline loops: CDR1 SGDLS, CDR2 YYNGEE. The CDR3 loop is CASSVGTATSYEQYF. Written as DNA, the CDR3 is TGTGCCAGCAGCGTAGGGACAGCTACCTCCTACGAGCAGTACTTC.

DNA of the CDR3: TGTGCCAGCAGCTTATACAGACACACTGAAGCTTTCTTT. This codes for CASSLYRHTEAFF. V usage is TRBV7-2 and J usage is TRBJ1-1; D gene uncertain. CDR1 SGHTA and CDR2 FQGNSA come from the germline V gene. The CDR3 totals 13 residues. V lost 2 bases, J lost 3 bases, and 7 bases lay in between.

The chain couples TRBV7-2 to TRBJ1-1; D possibly corresponds to TRBD1 (5 bases). The germline V gene encodes CDR1 SGHTA and CDR2 FQGNSA. This CDR3 region has 15 residues. V was pared by 4 bases and J by 0 bases, with 12 bases between. In DNA form, the CDR3 reads TGTGCCAGCAGCTATACCCTGGGGCTGAACACTGAAGCTTTCTTT. Translation gives CASSYTLGLNTEAFF. The full variable domain, in which reference TRBV7-2 and TRBJ1-1 provide the parts outside the CDR3, is GAGVSQSPSNKVTEKGKDVELRCDPISGHTALYWYRQSLGQGLEFLIYFQGNSAPDKSGLPSDRFSAERTGGSVSTLTIQRTQQEDSAVYLCASSYTLGLNTEAFFGQGTRLTVV.

CDR3 coding DNA: TGTGCCAGCAGCACGGGACAGGGGACCTCTGGGGCCAACGTCCTGACTTTC. Encoded protein: CASSTGQGTSGANVLTF. The chain combines TRBV7-9 with TRBJ2-6; 10 bases are a match to TRBD1. The CDR3 contains 17 residues. V lost 5 bases to trimming and J lost 0 bases; unmatched junction nucleotides: 4. Germline V gives CDR1 SEHNR, CDR2 FQNEAQ (reference sequence).

The chain recombines TRBV7-9 with TRBJ2-1, with 14 bases identical to TRBD2. Germline CDR1 SEHNR, CDR2 FQNEAQ (reference sequence). The ends lost 3 bases at V and 7 bases at J; junction bases unmatched: 14. The CDR3 has 19 amino acids. The CDR3 DNA is TGTGCCAGCAGCTTGACGGGACTAGCGGGAGAAGCCTCCATGAATGAGCAGTTCTTC. Its protein is CASSLTGLAGEASMNEQFF.

The chain has TRBV28 and TRBJ1-1; 9 nucleotides line up with TRBD1. The ends lost 6 bases at V and 10 bases at J; junction bases unmatched: 9. Germline-derived CDR1 and CDR2 are MDHEN and SYDVKM. The CDR3 totals 13 residues. The CDR3 DNA follows: TGTGCCAGCAGCCCTGGACAGGGGAGTCGAGCTTTCTTT. Translating gives CASSPGQGSRAFF.

The genes are TRBV5-5 and TRBJ2-7; D might be TRBD1 (6 bases). The CDR3 sequence is 13 residues long. Between the trimmed V and J ends, which lost 5 bases and 2 bases, there was a span of 11 bases. Germline V lookup: CDR1 SGHKS, CDR2 YYEKEE (reference sequence). CDR3 sequence (DNA): TGTGCCAGCAGTTTTCCAGGGGCCTACGAGCAGTACTTC. Translating gives CASSFPGAYEQYF.

The V and J genes are TRBV7-9 and TRBJ2-3, with TRBD2 as a possible D gene (5 bases). V lost 1 base and J lost 2, with 10 bases in between. The germline CDR1 and CDR2 sequences are SEHNR and FQNEAQ (reference sequence). The CDR3 is 15 residues long. DNA for the CDR3: TGTGCCAGCAGCTTAGGGCGGACTCACACAGATACGCAGTATTTT. It specifies CASSLGRTHTDTQYF.

This clone was found a few times. The gene calls are TRBV5-1 and TRBJ1-1, with 9 bases matching TRBD1. V was pared by 4 bases and J by 3 bases, with 7 bases of the junction left unmatched. The CDR3 length is 15 residues. Germline loops: CDR1 SGHRS, CDR2 YFSETQ. In DNA, the CDR3 is TGCGCCAGCAGCCATGGGACAGGGCGAGACACTGAAGCTTTCTTT. It is translated as CASSHGTGRDTEAFF.

This clone was counted a few times. V gene TRBV6-6 combines with J gene TRBJ1-5, with 9 bases identical to TRBD1. V lost 0 bases and J lost 5; bases outside the gene matches: 2. The germline CDR1 and CDR2 sequences are MNHNY and SVGAGI (reference sequence). The CDR3 totals 15 residues. The chain's CDR3 is CASSYSDRGDQPQHF. The CDR3, as DNA: TGTGCCAGCAGTTACTCGGACAGGGGCGATCAGCCCCAGCATTTT.

The chain joins TRBV25-1 to TRBJ1-4; 10 nucleotides align to TRBD1. Unmatched junction bases numbered 2, after V lost 2 bases and J lost 8 bases. CDR1 is MGHDK, CDR2 SYGVNS, per germline. CDR3 length equals 14 residues. The CDR3 region has the DNA TGTGCCAGCAGTGAAAGGACAGGGGGGGAAAAACTGTTTTTT. It encodes CASSERTGGEKLFF.

The chain links TRBV11-2 to TRBJ2-3; the D is unclear. This CDR3 contains 17 residues. Trimming removed 0 bases from V and 0 bases from J, with 13 bases in between. Germline loops: CDR1 SGHAT, CDR2 FQNNGV. CDR3 nucleotides: TGTGCCAGCAGCTTAGATTTCGTGCAGATTAGCACAGATACGCAGTATTTT. As protein: CASSLDFVQISTDTQYF.

The CDR3 here is CASSSLPGQQETQYF. The CDR3 DNA reads as TGCGCCAGCAGCTCCCTTCCCGGACAACAGGAGACCCAGTACTTC. This chain connects TRBV5-1 to TRBJ2-5, with D possibly TRBD1 on 5 matching bases. Per the germline V gene, CDR1 is SGHRS and CDR2 is YFSETQ. This CDR3 spans 15 amino acids. V lost 3 bases to trimming and J lost 5 bases, with 17 bases between them.

V is TRBV29-1 and J is TRBJ2-5, with D unclear. The V and J ends lost 4 bases and 4 bases respectively, with 16 bases between them. The CDR3 loop spans 14 amino acids. CDR1 and CDR2 from the germline V gene are SQVTM and ANQGSEA. The chain's CDR3 is CSVGGSGGPETQYF. In DNA form, the CDR3 reads TGCAGCGTTGGTGGGTCGGGTGGCCCAGAGACCCAGTACTTC.

This clone has only a few counts. J is TRBJ2-7 and V is TRBV7-9; TRBD1 is a possible D gene (6 bases). CDR3 length: 15 residues. V lost 2 bases and J lost 4, with 15 bases in between. CDR1 is SEHNR and CDR2 is FQNEAQ in the germline V gene (reference sequence). CDR3 nucleotide sequence: TGTGCCAGCAGCTTATATGATGGGGGCAGTTACGAGCAGTACTTC. This translates into CASSLYDGGSYEQYF.

In its sample, this clone was seen a few times. The chain recombines TRBV7-2 with TRBJ2-1; a possible D gene is TRBD2 (5 bases). Germline V gene lookup returns CDR1 SGHTA and CDR2 FQGNSA. V shed 5 bases and J shed 8 bases, with 16 bases lying between them. The CDR3 consists of 14 residues. The CDR3 nucleotides are TGTGCCAGCAGCGGCCAAATCGGGGTGTATGAGCAGTTCTTC. Its protein is CASSGQIGVYEQFF.

The V and J genes are TRBV7-2 and TRBJ2-7; D might be TRBD2 (5 bases). The CDR3 sequence is 14 residues long. Trimming shortened V by 1 base and J by 6 bases, and 13 bases separated the two germline ends. Germline values: CDR1 SGHTA, CDR2 FQGNSA. CDR3 in DNA: TGTGCCAGCAGCTTAGGGCCCAGAGGGATCGAGCAGTACTTC. Translated, it gives CASSLGPRGIEQYF.

This clone was observed a few times. The chain links TRBV11-2 to TRBJ2-1, with D maybe TRBD2 (7 bases). Trimming took off 6 bases at V and 2 bases at J, with 14 bases between the two ends. Germline V gene lookup returns CDR1 SGHAT and CDR2 FQNNGV. This CDR3 comprises 15 residues. The CDR3 nucleotides read TGTGCCAGCAGACGGGGGGCTCAAACCTACAATGAGCAGTTCTTC. Its translation: CASRRGAQTYNEQFF. Complete variable domain (other parts from reference TRBV11-2 and TRBJ2-1): EAGVAQSPRYKIIEKRQSVAFWCNPISGHATLYWYQQILGQGPKLLIQFQNNGVVDDSQLPKDRFSAERLKGVDSTLKIQPAKLEDSAVYLCASRRGAQTYNEQFFGPGTRLTVL.

The CDR3: CASSPRTGGTDNEQFF. CDR3 nucleotides: TGTGCCAGCTCACCGCGGACGGGAGGGACCGACAATGAGCAGTTCTTC. The gene calls are TRBV18 and TRBJ2-1; 8 positions agree with TRBD2. V shed 3 bases, J shed 5 bases, and the junction held 9 bases outside the gene matches. The germline gives CDR1 KGHSH, CDR2 LQKENI. This CDR3 spans 16 amino acids.

This clone was observed a few times. The chain employs TRBV7-2 and TRBJ2-3; possible D gene TRBD2, 6 bases. Trimming pared 5 bases from V and 0 bases from J, leaving 12 bases between. This CDR3 is built from 15 residues. Germline CDR1 SGHTA, CDR2 FQGNSA. The CDR3 here is CASSRRGVSTDTQYF. In DNA, the CDR3 is TGTGCCAGCAGCAGGCGGGGCGTCAGCACAGATACGCAGTATTTT.

There are a few counts of this clone. The V call is TRBV6-5, the J call TRBJ2-7; tentative D call: TRBD2 (5 bases). The germline V and J ends were trimmed by 0 bases and 4 bases, with 13 bases remaining between them. CDR1 is MNHEY and CDR2 is SVGAGI in the germline V gene. The CDR3 covers 15 residues. CDR3 amino acids: CASSYSGGGYYEQYF. The DNA for the CDR3 is TGTGCCAGCAGTTACTCGGGCGGAGGCTATTACGAGCAGTACTTC.

This clone was detected a few times. This chain connects TRBV28 to TRBJ1-1; no reliable D call. Trimming took 8 bases from V and 0 from J, leaving 10 bases between them. Per the germline V gene, CDR1 is MDHEN and CDR2 is SYDVKM. The CDR3 is 13 amino acids. The CDR3 loop is CASGRHMNTEAFF. CDR3 nucleotides: TGTGCCAGCGGCCGTCACATGAACACTGAAGCTTTCTTT.

This clone showed up just a few times. This chain links TRBV4-3 with TRBJ2-7, with 11 bases that match TRBD2. The junction had 11 bases not matched to a gene; V was cut back by 1 base and J by 3 bases. CDR1 is LGHNA and CDR2 is YSLEER in the germline V gene. This CDR3 has 18 amino acids. CDR3 sequence: CASSQGSLAGGGIYEQYF. The CDR3, as DNA: TGCGCCAGCAGCCAAGGTAGTCTAGCGGGGGGCGGGATCTACGAGCAGTACTTC.

The genes are TRBV4-1 and TRBJ2-1; D is possibly TRBD1 (6 bases). The CDR3 contains 15 residues. Germline V lookup: CDR1 MGHRA, CDR2 YSYEKL. Trimming left V 4 bases short and J 5 bases short, with 15 bases between. CDR3 residues: CASSRSAYRDNEQFF. CDR3 nucleotide sequence: TGCGCCAGCAGCCGTTCTGCATACAGGGACAATGAGCAGTTCTTC.